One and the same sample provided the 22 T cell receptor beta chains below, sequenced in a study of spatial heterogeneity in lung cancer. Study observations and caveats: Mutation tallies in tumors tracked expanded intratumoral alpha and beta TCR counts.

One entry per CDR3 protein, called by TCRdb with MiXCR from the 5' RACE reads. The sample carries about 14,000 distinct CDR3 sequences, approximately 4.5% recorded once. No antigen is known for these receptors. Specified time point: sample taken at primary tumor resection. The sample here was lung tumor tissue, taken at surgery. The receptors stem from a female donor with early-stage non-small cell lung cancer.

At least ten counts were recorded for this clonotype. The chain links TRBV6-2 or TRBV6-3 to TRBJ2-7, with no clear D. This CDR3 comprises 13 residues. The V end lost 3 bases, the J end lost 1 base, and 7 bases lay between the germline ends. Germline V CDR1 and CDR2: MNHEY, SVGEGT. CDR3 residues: CASSYKGSYEQYF. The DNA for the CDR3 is TGTGCCAGCAGTTATAAGGGATCCTACGAGCAGTACTTC.

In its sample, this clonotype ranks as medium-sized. The CDR3 is CASGGQRETQYF. The CDR3 nucleotides are TGTGCCAGCGGGGGGCAGAGAGAGACCCAGTACTTC. The J gene is TRBJ2-5, the V gene TRBV5-4, with D perhaps matching TRBD1 or TRBD2 (6 bases each). The CDR3 spans 12 residues. With 7 bases removed from V and 4 bases from J, the gap between germline ends came to 11 bases. Germline CDR1 and CDR2: SGHNT and YYREEE (reference sequence).

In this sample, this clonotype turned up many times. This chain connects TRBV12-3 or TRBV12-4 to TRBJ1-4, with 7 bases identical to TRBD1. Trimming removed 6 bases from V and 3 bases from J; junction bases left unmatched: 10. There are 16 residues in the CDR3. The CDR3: CASSPARGPPNEKLFF. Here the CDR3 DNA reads TGTGCCAGCAGCCCTGCAAGGGGGCCGCCTAATGAAAAACTGTTTTTT.

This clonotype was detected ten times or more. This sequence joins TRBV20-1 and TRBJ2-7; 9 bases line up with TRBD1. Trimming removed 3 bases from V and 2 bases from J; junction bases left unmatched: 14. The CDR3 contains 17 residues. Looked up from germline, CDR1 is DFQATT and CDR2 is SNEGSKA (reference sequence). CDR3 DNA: TGCAGTGCTAGGGAACAGGGGGCCCACCCTCCTCCCTACGAGCAGTACTTC. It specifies CSAREQGAHPPPYEQYF.

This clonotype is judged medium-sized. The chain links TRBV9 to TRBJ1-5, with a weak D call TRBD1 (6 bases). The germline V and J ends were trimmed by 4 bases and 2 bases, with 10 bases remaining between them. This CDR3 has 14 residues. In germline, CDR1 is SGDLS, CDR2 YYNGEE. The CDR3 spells CASSKQGGNQPQHF. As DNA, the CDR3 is TGTGCCAGCAGCAAACAGGGTGGCAATCAGCCCCAGCATTTT.

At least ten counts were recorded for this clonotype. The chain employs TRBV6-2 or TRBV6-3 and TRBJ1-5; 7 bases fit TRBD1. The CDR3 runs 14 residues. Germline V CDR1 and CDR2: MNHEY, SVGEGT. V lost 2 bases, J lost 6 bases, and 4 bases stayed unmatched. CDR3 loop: CASSYTGEAQPQHF. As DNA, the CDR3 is TGTGCCAGCAGTTACACAGGGGAGGCTCAGCCCCAGCATTTT.

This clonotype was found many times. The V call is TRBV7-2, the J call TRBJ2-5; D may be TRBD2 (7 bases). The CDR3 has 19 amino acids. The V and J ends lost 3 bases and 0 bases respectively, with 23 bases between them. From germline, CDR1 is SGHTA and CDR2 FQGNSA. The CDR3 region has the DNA TGTGCCAGCAGCTTGAGGGGCGGGGGCGCATCTTGGGACCAAGAGACCCAGTACTTC. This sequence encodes CASSLRGGGASWDQETQYF.

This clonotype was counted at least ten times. The CDR3, as DNA: TGTGCCAGCAGCGCTAGACTAGTTGGCTACAATGAGCAGTTCTTC. Translation gives CASSARLVGYNEQFF. The chain recombines TRBV9 with TRBJ2-1; D perhaps matches TRBD2 (6 bases). CDR1 is SGDLS and CDR2 is YYNGEE in the germline V gene. The CDR3 runs 15 residues. V lost 3 bases and J 3 bases, leaving 13 bases between the germline ends.

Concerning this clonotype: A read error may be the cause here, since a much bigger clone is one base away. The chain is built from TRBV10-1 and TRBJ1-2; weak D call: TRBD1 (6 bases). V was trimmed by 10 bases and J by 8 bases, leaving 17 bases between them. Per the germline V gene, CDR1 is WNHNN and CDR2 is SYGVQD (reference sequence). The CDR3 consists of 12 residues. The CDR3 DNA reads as TGCGCCACCTCTAACAGGGTTGAGGGCTACACCTTC. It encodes CATSNRVEGYTF.

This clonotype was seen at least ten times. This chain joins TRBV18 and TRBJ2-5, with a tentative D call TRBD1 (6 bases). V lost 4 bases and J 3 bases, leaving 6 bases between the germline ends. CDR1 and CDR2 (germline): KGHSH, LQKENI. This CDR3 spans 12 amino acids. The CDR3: CASSQGEETQYF. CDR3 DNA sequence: TGTGCCAGCTCACAGGGGGAAGAGACCCAGTACTTC.

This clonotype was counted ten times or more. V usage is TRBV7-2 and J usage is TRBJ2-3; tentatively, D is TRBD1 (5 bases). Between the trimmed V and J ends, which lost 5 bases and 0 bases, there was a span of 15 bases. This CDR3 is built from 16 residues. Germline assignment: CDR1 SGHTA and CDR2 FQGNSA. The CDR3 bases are TGTGCCAGCAGCCTACAAGGGGTCCTTAGCACAGATACGCAGTATTTT. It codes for CASSLQGVLSTDTQYF.

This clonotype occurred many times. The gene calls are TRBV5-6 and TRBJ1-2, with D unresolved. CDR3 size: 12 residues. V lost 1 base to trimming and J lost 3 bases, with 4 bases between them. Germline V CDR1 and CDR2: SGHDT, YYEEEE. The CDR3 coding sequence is TGTGCCAGCAGCTTGACGGACTATGGCTACACCTTC. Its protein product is CASSLTDYGYTF.

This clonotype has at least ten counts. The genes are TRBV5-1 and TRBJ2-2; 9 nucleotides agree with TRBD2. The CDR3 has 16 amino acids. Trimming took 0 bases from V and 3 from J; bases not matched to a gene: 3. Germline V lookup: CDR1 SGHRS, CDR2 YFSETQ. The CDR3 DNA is TGCGCCAGCAGCTTGGGGTCTAGCGGGGACACCGGGGAGCTGTTTTTT. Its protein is CASSLGSSGDTGELFF.

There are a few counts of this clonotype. CDR3 in DNA: TGTGCCAGCTCCCACAGGCGGGGATTCACAGATACGCAGTATTTT. Protein: CASSHRRGFTDTQYF. The V call is TRBV7-3, the J call TRBJ2-3; D may be TRBD2 (6 bases). This CDR3 region has 15 residues. CDR1 is SGHTA and CDR2 is FQGTGA in the germline V gene. Trimming removed 8 bases from V and 2 bases from J, with 17 bases in between. Full variable domain (missing parts from reference TRBV7-3 and TRBJ2-3): GAGVSQTPSNKVTEKGKYVELRCDPISGHTALYWYRQSLGQGPEFLIYFQGTGAADDSGLPNDRFFAVRPEGSVSTLKIQRTERGDSAVYLCASSHRRGFTDTQYFGPGTRLTVL.

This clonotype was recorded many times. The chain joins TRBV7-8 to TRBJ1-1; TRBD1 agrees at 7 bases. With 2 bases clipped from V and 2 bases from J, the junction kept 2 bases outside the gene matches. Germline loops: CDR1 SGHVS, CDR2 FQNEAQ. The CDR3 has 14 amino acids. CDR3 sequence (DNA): TGTGCCAGCAGCTTAAGACAGGGTAACACTGAAGCTTTCTTT. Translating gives CASSLRQGNTEAFF. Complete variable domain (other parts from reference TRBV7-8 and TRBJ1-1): GAGVSQSPRYKVAKRGQDVALRCDPISGHVSLFWYQQALGQGPEFLTYFQNEAQLDKSGLPSDRFFAERPEGSVSTLKIQRTQQEDSAVYLCASSLRQGNTEAFFGQGTRLTVV.

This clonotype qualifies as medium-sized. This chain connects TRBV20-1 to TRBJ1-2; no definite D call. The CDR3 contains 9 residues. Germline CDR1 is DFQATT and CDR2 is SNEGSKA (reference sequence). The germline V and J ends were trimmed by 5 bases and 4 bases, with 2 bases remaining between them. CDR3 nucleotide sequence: TGCAGTGCTGGCTATGGCTACACCTTC. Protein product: CSAGYGYTF.

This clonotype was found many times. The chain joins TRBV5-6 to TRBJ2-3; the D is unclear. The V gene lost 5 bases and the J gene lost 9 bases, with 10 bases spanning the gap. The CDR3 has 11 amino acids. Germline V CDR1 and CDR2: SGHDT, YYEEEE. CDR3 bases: TGTGCCAGCAGTTCCTATACAACGCAGTATTTT. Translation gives CASSSYTTQYF. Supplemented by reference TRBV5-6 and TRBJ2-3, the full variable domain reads DAGVTQSPTHLIKTRGQQVTLRCSPKSGHDTVSWYQQALGQGPQFIFQYYEEEERQRGNFPDRFSGHQFPNYSSELNVNALLLGDSALYLCASSSYTTQYFGPGTRLTVL.

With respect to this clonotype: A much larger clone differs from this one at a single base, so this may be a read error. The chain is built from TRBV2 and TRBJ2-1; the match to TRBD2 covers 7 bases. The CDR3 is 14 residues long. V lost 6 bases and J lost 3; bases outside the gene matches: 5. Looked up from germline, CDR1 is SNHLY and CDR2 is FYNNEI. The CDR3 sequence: CASRRGTFYNEQFF. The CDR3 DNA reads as TGTGCCAGCAGGCGGGGGACGTTCTACAATGAGCAGTTCTTC. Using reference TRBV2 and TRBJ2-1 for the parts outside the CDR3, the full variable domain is EPEVTQTPSHQVTQMGQEVILRCVPISNHLYFYWYRQILGQKVEFLVSFYNNEISEKSEIFDDQFSVERPDGSNFTLKIRSTKLEDSAMYFCASRRGTFYNEQFFGPGTRLTVL.

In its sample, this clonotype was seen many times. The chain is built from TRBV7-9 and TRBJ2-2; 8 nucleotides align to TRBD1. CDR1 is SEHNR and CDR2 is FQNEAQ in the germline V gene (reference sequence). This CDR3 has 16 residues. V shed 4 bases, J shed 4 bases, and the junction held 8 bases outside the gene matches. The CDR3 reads CASSYQGARGTGELFF. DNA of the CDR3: TGTGCCAGCAGCTACCAGGGGGCGCGAGGCACCGGGGAGCTGTTTTTT.

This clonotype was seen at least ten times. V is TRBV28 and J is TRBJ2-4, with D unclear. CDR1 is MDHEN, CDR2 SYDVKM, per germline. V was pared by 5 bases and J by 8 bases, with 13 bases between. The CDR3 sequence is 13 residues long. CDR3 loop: CASSRPPGDIQYF. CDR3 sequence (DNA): TGTGCCAGCAGTCGACCTCCTGGGGACATTCAGTACTTC.

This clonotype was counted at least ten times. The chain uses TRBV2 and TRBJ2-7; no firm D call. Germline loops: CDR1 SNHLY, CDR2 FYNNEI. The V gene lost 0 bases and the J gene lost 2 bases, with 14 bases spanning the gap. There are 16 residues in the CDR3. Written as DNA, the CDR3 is TGTGCCAGCAGTGAAGCCCCCTGGGCGGTAGCCTACGAGCAGTACTTC. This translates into CASSEAPWAVAYEQYF.

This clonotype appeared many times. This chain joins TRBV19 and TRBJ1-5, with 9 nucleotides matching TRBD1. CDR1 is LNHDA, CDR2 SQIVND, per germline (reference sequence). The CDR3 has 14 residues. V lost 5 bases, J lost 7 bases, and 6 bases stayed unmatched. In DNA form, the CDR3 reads TGTGCCAGTAGTGATTACAGGGGGCAACAGCCCCAGCATTTT. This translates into CASSDYRGQQPQHF.